Shown below are 28 T cell receptor beta chains from a single sample sequenced in a study of T cell changes during pregnancy in multiple sclerosis. The protocol was immunoSEQ multiplex PCR, while the TCRdb copy is restricted to in-frame clones and leaves out a portion. In the table there are some 47,000 clones, approximately 90% of which are singletons. The sample consisted of peripheral blood, taken in the first trimester of pregnancy. These TCRs come from a female donor with multiple sclerosis, enrolled in a pregnancy study.

Details on this clone: Other DNA sequences from this sample encode an identical CDR3 as well. The chain uses TRBV30 and TRBJ1-4, with 10 positions matching TRBD1. V trimming: 5 bases; J trimming: 8 bases; junction bases outside the gene matches: 11. Germline V CDR1 and CDR2: GTSNPN, SVGIG (reference sequence). The CDR3 is 15 amino acids. CDR3 nucleotides: TGTGCCTGGGTGACCGGGACAGGGGCGAAGGAAAAACTGTTTTTT. Its protein product is CAWVTGTGAKEKLFF.

The chain carries TRBV5-1 and TRBJ2-7; D is possibly TRBD1 (6 bases). With 5 bases removed from V and 1 base from J, the gap between germline ends came to 13 bases. The CDR3 loop spans 14 amino acids. CDR1 is SGHRS and CDR2 is YFSETQ in the germline V gene. The CDR3 sequence is CASRSGQRSYEQYF. The CDR3 DNA reads TGCGCCAGCAGGTCTGGACAGAGATCCTACGAGCAGTACTTC.

This clone appeared a few times. The chain is built from TRBV11-1 and TRBJ2-1; 8 bases are a match to TRBD1. CDR3 length: 12 amino acids. With 4 bases clipped from V and 9 bases from J, the junction kept 2 bases outside the gene matches. CDR1 and CDR2 (germline): SGHAT, FQDESV (reference sequence). In nucleotides, the CDR3 is TGTGCCAGCAGCTCGGACAGGGCTGAGCAGTTCTTC. It is translated as CASSSDRAEQFF. The whole variable domain, filled in from reference TRBV11-1 and TRBJ2-1, reads EAEVAQSPRYKITEKSQAVAFWCDPISGHATLYWYRQILGQGPELLVQFQDESVVDDSQLPKDRFSAERLKGVDSTLKIQPAELGDSAMYLCASSSDRAEQFFGPGTRLTVL.

J is TRBJ1-1 and V is TRBV5-4; 8 positions match TRBD1. Germline CDR1 is SGHNT and CDR2 is YYREEE (reference sequence). This CDR3 has 16 amino acids. V dropped 4 bases and J dropped 3; count of bases not matched to a gene: 11. DNA for the CDR3: TGTGCCAGCAGCCCAGCCGGGACAGGAGACCACACTGAAGCTTTCTTT. It is translated as CASSPAGTGDHTEAFF.

V gene TRBV19 combines with J gene TRBJ2-3; 12 positions agree with TRBD2. J was trimmed by 3 bases and V by 3 bases; bases with no gene match: 16. The CDR3 covers 20 residues. CDR1 is LNHDA and CDR2 is SQIVND in the germline V gene (reference sequence). Here the CDR3 reads CASSMAAGTSGLLLTDTQYF. CDR3 sequence (DNA): TGTGCCAGTAGTATGGCCGCCGGGACTAGCGGGCTCTTATTGACAGATACGCAGTATTTT.

The genes are TRBV30 and TRBJ1-1; D gene uncertain. Germline assignment: CDR1 GTSNPN and CDR2 SVGIG (reference sequence). The CDR3 sequence is 15 residues long. Trimming took off 2 bases at V and 2 bases at J, with 15 bases between the two ends. CDR3 coding DNA: TGTGCCTGGAGTCGAGGCTTCCTCAGCAACACTGAAGCTTTCTTT. It specifies CAWSRGFLSNTEAFF. Full variable domain (remainder filled in from reference TRBV30 and TRBJ1-1): SQTIHQWPATLVQPVGSPLSLECTVEGTSNPNLYWYRQAAGRGLQLLFYSVGIGQISSEVPQNLSASRPQDRQFILSSKKLLLSDSGFYLCAWSRGFLSNTEAFFGQGTRLTVV.

The chain uses TRBV5-1 and TRBJ1-4; 7 bases fit TRBD1. V gave up 4 bases and J gave up 3 bases; unmatched junction bases: 9. The CDR3 length is 16 residues. CDR1 is SGHRS, CDR2 YFSETQ, per germline. The CDR3 loop reads CASSPLPGTANEKLFF. The CDR3 coding sequence is TGCGCCAGCAGCCCCCTTCCCGGGACAGCTAATGAAAAACTGTTTTTT.

J is TRBJ1-6 and V is TRBV2; D gene uncertain. The CDR3 sequence is 15 residues long. V lost 8 bases and J 4 bases, leaving 15 bases between the germline ends. Germline CDR1 is SNHLY and CDR2 is FYNNEI. The CDR3 sequence is CASRSSAAYNSPLHF. In DNA, the CDR3 is TGTGCCAGCCGATCCTCGGCGGCTTATAATTCACCCCTCCACTTT.

V gene TRBV5-1 combines with J gene TRBJ2-5; 12 bases map to TRBD2. The germline CDR1 and CDR2 sequences are SGHRS and YFSETQ. CDR3 length: 16 amino acids. J gave up 1 base and V 3 bases, and 4 bases lay outside the gene matches. CDR3 nucleotides: TGCGCCAGCAGCTCCGGGACTAGCGGGCCCCAAGAGACCCAGTACTTC. Translated, it gives CASSSGTSGPQETQYF.

The chain joins TRBV5-1 to TRBJ1-2, with D perhaps TRBD1 (5 bases). Germline V gene lookup returns CDR1 SGHRS and CDR2 YFSETQ. The CDR3 runs to 14 residues. Trimming took 0 bases from V and 5 from J, leaving 11 bases between them. CDR3 residues: CASSLDGGGYGYTF. The CDR3, as DNA: TGCGCCAGCAGCTTGGACGGGGGAGGGTATGGCTACACCTTC. Looking up the rest from reference TRBV5-1 and TRBJ1-2 gives the full variable domain: KAGVTQTPRYLIKTRGQQVTLSCSPISGHRSVSWYQQTPGQGLQFLFEYFSETQRNKGNFPGRFSGRQFSNSRSEMNVSTLELGDSALYLCASSLDGGGYGYTFGSGTRLTVV.

The table lists this clone with a few counts. The V call is TRBV7-9, the J call TRBJ2-1, with 9 positions matching TRBD2. CDR3 length: 15 amino acids. Germline trimming cut 2 bases from V and 10 bases from J; bases unmatched to any gene: 9. Germline V gene sequence: CDR1 SEHNR, CDR2 FQNEAQ (reference sequence). The DNA for the CDR3 is TGTGCCAGCAGCTTATTGGCGGGGGGGAGAGAGGAGCAGTTCTTC. It specifies CASSLLAGGREEQFF. Full variable domain (remainder filled in from reference TRBV7-9 and TRBJ2-1): DTGVSQNPRHKITKRGQNVTFRCDPISEHNRLYWYRQTLGQGPEFLTYFQNEAQLEKSRLLSDRFSAERPKGSFSTLEIQRTEQGDSAMYLCASSLLAGGREEQFFGPGTRLTVL.

CDR3 DNA sequence: TGTGCCAGCAGCTTAGCGACGACAGGGCTTGGGGGTGCCTACACCTTC. Translating gives CASSLATTGLGGAYTF. This sequence joins TRBV7-8 and TRBJ1-2; 7 nucleotides align to TRBD1. CDR1 and CDR2 from the germline V gene are SGHVS and FQNEAQ. V trimming: 0 bases; J trimming: 10 bases; junction bases outside the gene matches: 14. The CDR3 spans 16 residues. Complete variable domain (other parts from reference TRBV7-8 and TRBJ1-2): GAGVSQSPRYKVAKRGQDVALRCDPISGHVSLFWYQQALGQGPEFLTYFQNEAQLDKSGLPSDRFFAERPEGSVSTLKIQRTQQEDSAVYLCASSLATTGLGGAYTFGSGTRLTVV.

The V and J genes are TRBV5-1 and TRBJ2-2, with TRBD1 matching over 9 bases. This CDR3 region has 16 residues. With 2 bases clipped from V and 6 bases from J, the junction kept 8 bases outside the gene matches. CDR1 is SGHRS, CDR2 YFSETQ, per germline. The CDR3 bases are TGCGCCAGCAGCTTCGGGGACAGGGCATATCCCGGGGAGCTGTTTTTT. Its protein is CASSFGDRAYPGELFF.

The chain is built from TRBV7-3 and TRBJ2-2, with D perhaps TRBD2 (5 bases). This CDR3 has 16 amino acids. Trimming removed 7 bases at V and 5 bases at J, with 20 bases between. Germline CDR1 reads SGHTA; CDR2 reads FQGTGA. CDR3 DNA sequence: TGTGCCAGCAACAATAAGCCGGGGTTGGGGACCGGGGAGCTGTTTTTT. This gives the protein CASNNKPGLGTGELFF.

The J gene is TRBJ2-7, the V gene TRBV9, with 12 bases aligning to TRBD2. From germline, CDR1 is SGDLS and CDR2 YYNGEE. With 0 bases clipped from V and 6 bases from J, the junction kept 13 bases outside the gene matches. The CDR3 has 18 amino acids. CDR3 DNA: TGTGCCAGCAGCGTAGCCCGGCTAGCGGGGGGGCCTTCTGCCGAGCAGTACTTC. Its translation is CASSVARLAGGPSAEQYF.

J is TRBJ2-1 and V is TRBV4-3; TRBD2 matches at 11 bases. The trim removed 3 bases at V and 10 bases at J, leaving 5 bases unmatched. In germline, CDR1 is LGHNA, CDR2 YSLEER. There are 14 residues in the CDR3. The CDR3 nucleotides are TGCGCCAGCAGCCACGGGACTAGCGGATCCGAGCAGTTCTTC. Its translation is CASSHGTSGSEQFF.

The rearrangement links TRBV7-2 to TRBJ1-6; no reliable D call. This CDR3 is 17 amino acids long. CDR1 and CDR2 (germline): SGHTA, FQGNSA. Trimming shortened V by 2 bases and J by 5 bases, and 16 bases separated the two germline ends. The CDR3 loop is CASSLRHSAYNNSPLHF. As DNA, the CDR3 is TGTGCCAGCAGCTTAAGGCACAGTGCTTATAATAATTCACCCCTCCACTTT.

This clone is a singleton in its sample. The chain has TRBV11-2 and TRBJ1-1; TRBD1 might be the D (6 bases). This CDR3 is 13 amino acids long. Trimming stripped 2 bases from V and 4 bases from J, with 8 bases between. The germline gives CDR1 SGHAT, CDR2 FQNNGV. The CDR3 loop is CASSLQGPTEAFF. The CDR3 coding sequence is TGTGCCAGCAGCTTACAGGGGCCCACTGAAGCTTTCTTT.

The V gene is TRBV7-2, the J gene TRBJ2-5; a possible D gene is TRBD1 (6 bases). V shed 3 bases and J shed 4 bases, with 15 bases lying between them. This CDR3 is built from 15 residues. Per the germline V gene, CDR1 is SGHTA and CDR2 is FQGNSA. The DNA of the CDR3 is TGTGCCAGCAGCTTTCCTCCGACAGGAAGAGAGACCCAGTACTTC. This encodes CASSFPPTGRETQYF.

V and J are TRBV6-5 and TRBJ1-2, with unresolved D. The CDR3 is 14 amino acids. Germline V gene data show CDR1 as MNHEY and CDR2 as SVGAGI. V dropped 2 bases and J dropped 8 bases, with 15 bases sitting between them. CDR3 coding DNA: TGTGCCAGCAGTTACCTGGATGGAGTTTTAGGCTACACCTTC. This translates into CASSYLDGVLGYTF.

The chain's CDR3 is CASSLVGGGDNEQFF. The DNA for the CDR3 is TGTGCCAGCAGCTTAGTCGGGGGGGGAGACAATGAGCAGTTCTTC. V gene TRBV7-6 combines with J gene TRBJ2-1, with TRBD2 matching 8 bases. Germline values: CDR1 SGHVS, CDR2 FNYEAQ. The CDR3 consists of 15 residues. Trimming removed 1 base from V and 5 bases from J; junction bases left unmatched: 4. The full variable domain, completed using reference TRBV7-6 and TRBJ2-1, is GAGVSQSPRYKVTKRGQDVALRCDPISGHVSLYWYRQALGQGPEFLTYFNYEAQQDKSGLPNDRFSAERPEGSISTLTIQRTEQRDSAMYRCASSLVGGGDNEQFFGPGTRLTVL.

The chain is built from TRBV2 and TRBJ2-7; 8 bases map to TRBD1. Germline trimming cut 9 bases from V and 2 bases from J; bases unmatched to any gene: 3. CDR3 size: 12 residues. Per the germline V gene, CDR1 is SNHLY and CDR2 is FYNNEI. The CDR3 coding sequence is TGTGCCAGTACGGACAGGGCCTACGAGCAGTACTTC. Protein sequence: CASTDRAYEQYF. The full variable domain, in which reference TRBV2 and TRBJ2-7 provide the parts outside the CDR3, is EPEVTQTPSHQVTQMGQEVILRCVPISNHLYFYWYRQILGQKVEFLVSFYNNEISEKSEIFDDQFSVERPDGSNFTLKIRSTKLEDSAMYFCASTDRAYEQYFGPGTRLTVT.

Only one count was recorded for this clone. J is TRBJ2-1 and V is TRBV5-1; 8 positions agree with TRBD1. Per the germline V gene, CDR1 is SGHRS and CDR2 is YFSETQ. There are 15 residues in the CDR3. J lost 3 bases, V lost 0 bases, and 2 bases had no gene match. CDR3 bases: TGCGCCAGCAGCTTGGGCACAGGGGGCTACAATGAGCAGTTCTTC. Residues: CASSLGTGGYNEQFF.

The rearrangement uses TRBV5-4 and TRBJ1-1; 10 bases line up with TRBD1. This CDR3 region has 15 residues. The germline V gene has CDR1 SGHNT and CDR2 YYREEE (reference sequence). With V trimmed by 4 bases and J by 3 bases, 6 bases remained unmatched. As DNA, the CDR3 is TGTGCCAGCAGCCTGACAGGGGGCCGGGACACTGAAGCTTTCTTT. Amino acids: CASSLTGGRDTEAFF.

The CDR3 nucleotides are TGTGCCAGTACCCCGACAGGCTATAGCAATCAGCCCCAGCATTTT. Translating it yields CASTPTGYSNQPQHF. The chain joins TRBV19 to TRBJ1-5; D might be TRBD1 (6 bases). The CDR3 runs to 15 residues. CDR1 and CDR2 (germline): LNHDA, SQIVND (reference sequence). Between the trimmed V and J ends, which lost 7 bases and 0 bases, there was a span of 13 bases.

The V call is TRBV19, the J call TRBJ1-2, with TRBD1 matching 7 bases. Germline trimming cut 7 bases from V and 2 bases from J; bases unmatched to any gene: 10. CDR1 is LNHDA and CDR2 is SQIVND in the germline V gene (reference sequence). This CDR3 is built from 15 residues. CDR3 in DNA: TGTGCCAGTACCTCAGGAGGGACAGCAAACTATGGCTACACCTTC. The encoded protein is CASTSGGTANYGYTF.

This clone was detected once. The CDR3 sequence: CASSSGQDLYGYTF. The CDR3, as DNA: TGCGCCAGCAGCTCGGGACAGGATCTTTATGGCTACACCTTC. This rearrangement joins TRBV5-1 to TRBJ1-2; 8 nucleotides line up with TRBD1. Unmatched junction bases numbered 6, after V lost 3 bases and J lost 5 bases. The CDR3 is 14 residues long. Germline V gives CDR1 SGHRS, CDR2 YFSETQ.

This clone showed up just once. V usage is TRBV6-4 and J usage is TRBJ2-2; D is possibly TRBD2 (6 bases). The V end was cut by 2 bases, the J end by 6 bases, with 10 bases between. The CDR3 extends over 14 amino acids. The germline V gene has CDR1 MRHNA and CDR2 SNTAGT. CDR3: CASSDVGEAGELFF. CDR3 nucleotide sequence: TGTGCCAGCAGTGACGTTGGGGAGGCCGGGGAGCTGTTTTTT.